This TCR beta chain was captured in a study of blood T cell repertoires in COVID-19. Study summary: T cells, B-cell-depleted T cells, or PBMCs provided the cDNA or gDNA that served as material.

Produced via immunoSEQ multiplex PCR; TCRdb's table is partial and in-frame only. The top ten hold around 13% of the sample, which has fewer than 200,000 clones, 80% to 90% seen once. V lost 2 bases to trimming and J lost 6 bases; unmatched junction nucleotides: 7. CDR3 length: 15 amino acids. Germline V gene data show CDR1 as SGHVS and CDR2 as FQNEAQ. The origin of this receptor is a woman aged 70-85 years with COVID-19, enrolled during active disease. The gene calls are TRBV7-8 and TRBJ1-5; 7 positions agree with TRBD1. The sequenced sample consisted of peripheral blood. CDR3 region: CASSLFDRVGQPQHF. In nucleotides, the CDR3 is TGTGCCAGCAGCTTATTCGACAGGGTCGGTCAGCCCCAGCATTTT.